The sequence of this TCR beta chain was determined in a study of vaccination and CD4 T cells after COVID-19. Study details: The stimulating agents, overlapping spike peptides, came from SARS-CoV-2, HCoV-NL63, HCoV-OC43 and HCoV-229E.

Only a few counts were recorded for this clonotype. Its antigen is currently unknown. Oncomine TCR Beta short-read sequencing was applied to DNA from cultured CD4+ T cells. Via MiXCR, TCRdb re-called the PCR reads, giving one row per CDR3 protein. The sample carries 9,800 or so distinct CDR3 sequences, approximately 37% recorded once. Germline CDR1 reads LNHDA; CDR2 reads SQIVND (reference sequence). This CDR3 has 11 residues. V was trimmed by 5 bases and J by 8 bases, leaving 6 bases between them. Noted treatment: 10-day PBMC culture with coronavirus spike peptide pools or control peptides (ViraFEST assay).

The V and J genes are TRBV19 and TRBJ1-4; tentative D call: TRBD1 (5 bases). The clonotype originates from a human donor who had recovered from COVID-19. Sequenced input: CD4+ T cells from blood, cultured in vitro. The CDR3 coding sequence is TGTGCCAGTAGTGGGGGGGAAAAACTGTTTTTT. Residues: CASSGGEKLFF.